Presented here are 2 T cell receptor beta chains from one specimen sequenced in a study of T-cell memory formation after mild COVID-19. TCRdb analysed the 5' RACE reads with MiXCR anew, one entry per CDR3 protein. The sample contains around 150,000 distinct CDR3 sequences, less than 40% of which appear only once. Sample: PBMCs or a T cell subset sorted from them (not recorded which). The receptors were sampled from an adult woman who had mild COVID-19 (a few samples of this study predate the infection). Cell type and time point are not known.

This clonotype came up a few times. The chain is built from TRBV29-1 and TRBJ2-7; 7 nucleotides match TRBD2. Germline V gene lookup returns CDR1 SQVTM and CDR2 ANQGSEA. V lost 2 bases, J lost 2 bases, and 9 bases stayed unmatched. The CDR3 spans 15 residues. CDR3 sequence reads: CSVEKREGYPYEQYF. The CDR3 DNA sequence: TGCAGCGTTGAAAAGAGGGAGGGGTACCCCTACGAGCAGTACTTC.

This clonotype came up a few times. The chain employs TRBV2 and TRBJ2-5; D may be TRBD1 or TRBD2 (5 bases each). This CDR3 contains 15 residues. Germline V CDR1 and CDR2: SNHLY, FYNNEI. Trimming pared 3 bases from V and 5 bases from J, leaving 16 bases between. The CDR3 nucleotides are TGTGCCAGCAGTGATCGGCCTGGGGGTTCGGAGACCCAGTACTTC. The encoded protein is CASSDRPGGSETQYF. Combining the CDR3 with reference TRBV2 and TRBJ2-5 gives the whole variable domain EPEVTQTPSHQVTQMGQEVILRCVPISNHLYFYWYRQILGQKVEFLVSFYNNEISEKSEIFDDQFSVERPDGSNFTLKIRSTKLEDSAMYFCASSDRPGGSETQYFGPGTRLLVL.